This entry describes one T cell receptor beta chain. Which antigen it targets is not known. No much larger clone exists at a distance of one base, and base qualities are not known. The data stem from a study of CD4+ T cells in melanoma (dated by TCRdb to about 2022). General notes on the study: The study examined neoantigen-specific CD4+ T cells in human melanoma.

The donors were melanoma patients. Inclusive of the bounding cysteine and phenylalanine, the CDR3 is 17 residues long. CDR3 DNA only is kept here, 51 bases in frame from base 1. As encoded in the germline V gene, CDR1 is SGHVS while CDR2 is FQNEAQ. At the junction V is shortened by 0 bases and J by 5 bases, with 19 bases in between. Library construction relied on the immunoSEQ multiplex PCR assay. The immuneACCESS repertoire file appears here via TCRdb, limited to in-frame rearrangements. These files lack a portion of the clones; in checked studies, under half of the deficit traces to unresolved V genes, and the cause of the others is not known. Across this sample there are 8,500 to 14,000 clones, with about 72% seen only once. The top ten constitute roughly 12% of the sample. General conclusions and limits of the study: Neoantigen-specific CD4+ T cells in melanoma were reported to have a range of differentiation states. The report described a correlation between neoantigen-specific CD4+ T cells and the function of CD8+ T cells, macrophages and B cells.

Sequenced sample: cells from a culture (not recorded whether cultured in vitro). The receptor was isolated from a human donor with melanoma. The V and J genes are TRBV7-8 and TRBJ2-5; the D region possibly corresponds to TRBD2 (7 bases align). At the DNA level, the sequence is TGTGCCAGCAGCTTAGCCACGGGGGGCCGATCGAGTGAGACCCAGTACTTC. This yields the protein CASSLATGGRSSETQYF. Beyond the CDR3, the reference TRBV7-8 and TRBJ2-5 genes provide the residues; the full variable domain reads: GAGVSQSPRYKVAKRGQDVALRCDPISGHVSLFWYQQALGQGPEFLTYFQNEAQLDKSGLPSDRFFAERPEGSVSTLKIQRTQQEDSAVYLCASSLATGGRSSETQYFGPGTRLLVL.